The source of this T cell receptor (beta chain) is a study of T cells after yellow fever vaccination. 5'RACE template switching added a universal primer site and UMIs to TCR cDNA. A single record per CDR3 protein comes from TCRdb applying MiXCR to the 5' RACE reads. The table lists 110,000 or so distinct CDR3 sequences, around 7.2% of them singletons. Ten or more counts support this clonotype. Its antigen is undetermined. V was cut by 2 bases and J by 4 bases, with 18 bases left in between. Germline CDR1 is SGHRS and CDR2 is YFSETQ. This CDR3 comprises 16 residues. Study-wide findings and caveats: Any FACS-sorted repertoire could hold abundant clonotypes that contaminate it from the bulk population. A weaker secondary response peaked on day 5, the primary on day 15. Subsequent booster samples again held most clones from primary vaccination (96% CD4, about 86% CD8).

The input for sequencing was CD4+ T cells sorted from PBMCs, taken 35 to 50 days after the first yellow fever vaccination. This rearrangement joins TRBV5-1 to TRBJ1-2; D gene unclear. The clonotype was recovered from a man younger than 35 who received the YFV17D yellow fever vaccine. The CDR3 loop is CASSFQNGQGSYGYTF. CDR3 coding DNA: TGCGCCAGCAGCTTTCAGAACGGGCAAGGAAGCTATGGCTACACCTTC.